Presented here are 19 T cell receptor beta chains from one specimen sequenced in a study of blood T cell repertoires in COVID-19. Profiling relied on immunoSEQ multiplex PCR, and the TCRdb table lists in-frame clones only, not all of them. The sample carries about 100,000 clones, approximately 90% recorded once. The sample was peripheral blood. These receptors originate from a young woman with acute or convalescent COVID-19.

This chain's CDR3 is CASSDVLGRGRNEQFF. The DNA of the CDR3 is TGTGCCAGCAGTGACGTTCTGGGCAGGGGTAGGAATGAGCAGTTCTTC. The chain carries TRBV6-1 and TRBJ2-1, with D maybe TRBD1 (6 bases). CDR1 is MNHNS, CDR2 SASEGT, per germline. Trimming removed 3 bases from V and 7 bases from J, with 19 bases in between. The CDR3 length is 16 residues.

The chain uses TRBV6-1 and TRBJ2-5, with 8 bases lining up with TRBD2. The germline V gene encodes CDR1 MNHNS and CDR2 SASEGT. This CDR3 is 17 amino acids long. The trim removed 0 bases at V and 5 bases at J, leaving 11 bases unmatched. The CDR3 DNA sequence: TGTGCCAGCAGTGAAGCGTGGTGGGCGGGAGGAAGGGAGACCCAGTACTTC. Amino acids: CASSEAWWAGGRETQYF.

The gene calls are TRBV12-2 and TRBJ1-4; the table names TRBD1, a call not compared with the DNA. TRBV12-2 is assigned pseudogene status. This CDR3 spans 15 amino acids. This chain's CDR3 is CASRPPRDRNEKLFF. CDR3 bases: TGTGCAAGTCGCCCCCCCCGGGACAGGAATGAAAAACTGTTTTTT.

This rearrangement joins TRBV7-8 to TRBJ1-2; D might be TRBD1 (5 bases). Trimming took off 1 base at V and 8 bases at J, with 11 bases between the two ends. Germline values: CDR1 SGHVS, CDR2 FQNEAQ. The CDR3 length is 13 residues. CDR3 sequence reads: CASSLVQGSGYTF. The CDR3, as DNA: TGTGCCAGCAGCTTAGTGCAGGGTTCCGGCTACACCTTC. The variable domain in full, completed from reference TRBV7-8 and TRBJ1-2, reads GAGVSQSPRYKVAKRGQDVALRCDPISGHVSLFWYQQALGQGPEFLTYFQNEAQLDKSGLPSDRFFAERPEGSVSTLKIQRTQQEDSAVYLCASSLVQGSGYTFGSGTRLTVV.

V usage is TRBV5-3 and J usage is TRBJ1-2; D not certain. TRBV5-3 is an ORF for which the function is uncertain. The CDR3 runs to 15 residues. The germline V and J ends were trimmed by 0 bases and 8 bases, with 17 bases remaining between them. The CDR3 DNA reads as TGTGCCAGAAGCTTGGTGAAGGCCGCCGGGAGCGGCTACACCTTC. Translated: CARSLVKAAGSGYTF.

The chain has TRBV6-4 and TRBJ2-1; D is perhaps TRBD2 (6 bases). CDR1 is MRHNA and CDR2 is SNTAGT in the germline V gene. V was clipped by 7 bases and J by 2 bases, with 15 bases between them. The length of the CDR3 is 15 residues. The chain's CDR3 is CASNPFAGTYNEQFF. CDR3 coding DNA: TGTGCCAGCAACCCCTTCGCGGGGACCTACAATGAGCAGTTCTTC.

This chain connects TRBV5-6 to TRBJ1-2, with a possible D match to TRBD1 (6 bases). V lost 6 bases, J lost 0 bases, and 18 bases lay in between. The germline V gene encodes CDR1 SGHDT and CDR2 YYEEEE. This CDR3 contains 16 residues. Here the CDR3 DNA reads TGTGCCAGCATCCCCCTCTTGGACAGTACTAACTATGGCTACACCTTC. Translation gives CASIPLLDSTNYGYTF.

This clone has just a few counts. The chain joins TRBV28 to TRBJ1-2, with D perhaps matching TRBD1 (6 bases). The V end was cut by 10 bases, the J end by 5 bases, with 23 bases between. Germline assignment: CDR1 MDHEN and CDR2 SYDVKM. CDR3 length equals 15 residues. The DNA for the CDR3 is TGTGCCACTCGAATAAAGGCGCAGGGGTTGTATGGCTACACCTTC. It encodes CATRIKAQGLYGYTF.

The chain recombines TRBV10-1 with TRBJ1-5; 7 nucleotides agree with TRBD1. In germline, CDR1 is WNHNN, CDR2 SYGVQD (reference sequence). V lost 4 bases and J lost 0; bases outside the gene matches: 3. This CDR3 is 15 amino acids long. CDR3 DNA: TGCGCCAGCAGTGGCGGACAGGTTAGCAATCAGCCCCAGCATTTT. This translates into CASSGGQVSNQPQHF.

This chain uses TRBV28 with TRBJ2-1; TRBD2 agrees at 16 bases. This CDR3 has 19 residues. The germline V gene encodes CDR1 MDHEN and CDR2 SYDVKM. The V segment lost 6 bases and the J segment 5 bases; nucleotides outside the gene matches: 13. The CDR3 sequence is CASSLPVGTSGRGHNEQFF. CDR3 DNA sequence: TGTGCCAGCAGCCTACCCGTTGGGACTAGCGGGAGGGGTCACAATGAGCAGTTCTTC.

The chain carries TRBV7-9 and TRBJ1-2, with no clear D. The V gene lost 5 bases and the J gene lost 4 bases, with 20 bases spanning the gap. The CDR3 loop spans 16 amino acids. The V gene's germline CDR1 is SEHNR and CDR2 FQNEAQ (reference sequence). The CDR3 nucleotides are TGTGCCAGCAGCGGAGGCGTCCGGGTGGAGAGCTATGGCTACACCTTC. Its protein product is CASSGGVRVESYGYTF. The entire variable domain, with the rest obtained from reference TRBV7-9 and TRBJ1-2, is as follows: DTGVSQNPRHKITKRGQNVTFRCDPISEHNRLYWYRQTLGQGPEFLTYFQNEAQLEKSRLLSDRFSAERPKGSFSTLEIQRTEQGDSAMYLCASSGGVRVESYGYTFGSGTRLTVV.

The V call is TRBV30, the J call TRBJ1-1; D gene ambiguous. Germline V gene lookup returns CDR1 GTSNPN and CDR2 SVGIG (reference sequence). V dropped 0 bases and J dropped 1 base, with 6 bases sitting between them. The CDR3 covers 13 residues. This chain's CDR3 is CAWSVPENTEAFF. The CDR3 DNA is TGTGCCTGGAGTGTACCAGAGAACACTGAAGCTTTCTTT.

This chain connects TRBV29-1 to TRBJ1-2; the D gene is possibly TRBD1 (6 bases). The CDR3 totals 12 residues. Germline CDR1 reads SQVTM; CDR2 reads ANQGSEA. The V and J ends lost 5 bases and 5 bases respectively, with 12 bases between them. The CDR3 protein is CSVNKGEYGYTF. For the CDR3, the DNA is TGCAGCGTTAATAAGGGGGAGTATGGCTACACCTTC.

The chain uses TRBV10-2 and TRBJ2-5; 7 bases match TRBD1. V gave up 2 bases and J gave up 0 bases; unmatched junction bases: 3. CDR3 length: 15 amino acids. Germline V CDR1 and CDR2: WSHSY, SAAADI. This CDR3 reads CASSEITGDQETQYF. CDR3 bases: TGCGCCAGCAGTGAGATAACAGGGGACCAAGAGACCCAGTACTTC.

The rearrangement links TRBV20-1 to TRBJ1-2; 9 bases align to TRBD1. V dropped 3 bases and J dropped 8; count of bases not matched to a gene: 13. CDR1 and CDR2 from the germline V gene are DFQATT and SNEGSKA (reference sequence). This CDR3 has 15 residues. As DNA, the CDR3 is TGCAGTGCTAGTCCCGGGACAGGGTTCACTAGCGGCTACACCTTC. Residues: CSASPGTGFTSGYTF.

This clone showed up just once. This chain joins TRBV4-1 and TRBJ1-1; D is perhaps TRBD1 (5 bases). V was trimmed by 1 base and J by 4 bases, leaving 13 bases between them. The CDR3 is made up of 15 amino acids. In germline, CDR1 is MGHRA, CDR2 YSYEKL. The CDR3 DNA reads TGCGCCAGCAGCCAAGCCCTAGGACAAAGCACTGAAGCTTTCTTT. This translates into CASSQALGQSTEAFF.

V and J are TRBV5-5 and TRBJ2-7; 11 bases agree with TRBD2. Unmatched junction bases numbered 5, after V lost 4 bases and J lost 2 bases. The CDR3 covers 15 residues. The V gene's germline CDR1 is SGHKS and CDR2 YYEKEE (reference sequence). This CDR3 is CASSVGTSGAYEQYF. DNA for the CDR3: TGTGCCAGCAGCGTTGGGACTAGCGGAGCCTACGAGCAGTACTTC.

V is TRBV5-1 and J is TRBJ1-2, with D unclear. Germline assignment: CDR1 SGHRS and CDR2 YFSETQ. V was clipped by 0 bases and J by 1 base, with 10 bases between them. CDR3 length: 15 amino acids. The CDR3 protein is CASSLESVLNYGYTF. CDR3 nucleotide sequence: TGCGCCAGCAGCTTGGAATCAGTTCTTAACTATGGCTACACCTTC.

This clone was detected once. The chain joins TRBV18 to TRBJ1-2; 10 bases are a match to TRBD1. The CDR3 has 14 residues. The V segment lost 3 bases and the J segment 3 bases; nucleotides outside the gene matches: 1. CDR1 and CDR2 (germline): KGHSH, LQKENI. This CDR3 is CASSPGTGDYGYTF. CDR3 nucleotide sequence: TGTGCCAGCTCACCGGGGACAGGGGACTATGGCTACACCTTC.